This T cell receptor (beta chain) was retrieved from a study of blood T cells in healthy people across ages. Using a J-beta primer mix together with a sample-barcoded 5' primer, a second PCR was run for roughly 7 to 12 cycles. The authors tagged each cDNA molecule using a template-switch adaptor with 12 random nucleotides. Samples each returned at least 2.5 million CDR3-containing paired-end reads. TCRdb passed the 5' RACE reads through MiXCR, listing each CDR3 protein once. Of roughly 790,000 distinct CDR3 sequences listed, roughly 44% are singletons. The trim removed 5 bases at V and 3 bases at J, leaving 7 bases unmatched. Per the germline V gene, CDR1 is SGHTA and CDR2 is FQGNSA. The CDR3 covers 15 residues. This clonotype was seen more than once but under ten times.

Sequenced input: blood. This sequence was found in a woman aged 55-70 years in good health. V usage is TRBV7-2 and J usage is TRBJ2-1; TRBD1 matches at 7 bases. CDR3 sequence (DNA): TGTGCCAGCAGCATAGGACAGGCCCGCTACAATGAGCAGTTCTTC. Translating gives CASSIGQARYNEQFF.